This T cell receptor (beta chain) was found in a study of blood T cells in healthy people across ages. Study-wide results and limits: Naive T cell percentage by flow cytometry tracked strongly with beta diversity.

The authors ran a second PCR of about 7 to 12 cycles using a sample-barcoded 5' primer and a J-beta primer mix. Through a template-switch adaptor with 12 random nucleotides, each cDNA molecule received a tag. No fewer than 2.5 million CDR3-containing paired-end reads came from each sample. TCRdb re-analysed the 5' RACE reads in MiXCR, keeping a single row per CDR3 protein. The table records about 580,000 distinct CDR3 sequences, around 50% of them present only once. This CDR3 has 12 amino acids. Trimming shortened V by 3 bases and J by 6 bases, and 9 bases separated the two germline ends. Each donor was a healthy Caucasian individual from Russia, aged roughly 6 to 90. Worth noting for this clonotype: The antigen is not known.

The sequence derives from a man older than 75 in good health. The chain carries TRBV12-3 or TRBV12-4 and TRBJ2-7; D is undetermined. The sample was blood. The CDR3 region is CASSFDRCEQYF. The CDR3 DNA is TGTGCCAGCAGTTTTGACCGGTGCGAGCAGTACTTC.